This TCR beta chain was sequenced in a study of CD8 T cells in ankylosing spondylitis. The study, taken as a whole, reports: The authors reported significant enrichment of disease-linked clones in matched ankylosing spondylitis synovial fluid. Reactive arthritis synovial fluid and blood were previously reported to contain some motif variants. Disease-associated clones were CD8+ and fairly uncommon in peripheral blood.

The TCR beta libraries were generated through quantitative 5'-RACE incorporating molecular barcodes. Via MiXCR, TCRdb re-called the 5' RACE reads, giving one row per CDR3 protein. The repertoire consists of 100,000 to 150,000 distinct CDR3 sequences, with around 9.7% occurring once and the leading ten covering 3% to 4%. This clonotype has a count of ten or more. Its antigen is undetermined. Germline CDR1 and CDR2: DFQATT and SNEGSKA (reference sequence). The CDR3 totals 12 residues. Trimming removed 4 bases at V and 5 bases at J, with 11 bases between. The chain has TRBV20-1 and TRBJ2-5; maybe TRBD2 (6 bases). The sequence was collected from a male donor with ankylosing spondylitis or in good health (not recorded which). Sequenced: blood, either unsorted or a sorted T cell fraction (not recorded which). The chain's CDR3 is CSANRGRETQYF. For the CDR3, the DNA is TGCAGTGCTAATCGAGGGAGGGAGACCCAGTACTTC.